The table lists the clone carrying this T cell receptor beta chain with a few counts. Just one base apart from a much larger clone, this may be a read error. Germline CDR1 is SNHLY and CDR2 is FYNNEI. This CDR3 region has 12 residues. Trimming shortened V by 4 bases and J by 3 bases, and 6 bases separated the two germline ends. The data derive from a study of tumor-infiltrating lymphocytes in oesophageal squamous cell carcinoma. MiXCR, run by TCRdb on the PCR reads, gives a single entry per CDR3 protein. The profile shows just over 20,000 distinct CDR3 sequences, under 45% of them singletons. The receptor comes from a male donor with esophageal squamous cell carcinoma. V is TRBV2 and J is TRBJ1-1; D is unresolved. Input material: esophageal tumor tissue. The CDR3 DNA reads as TGTGCCAGCAGTGTAGACCACACTGAAGCTTTCTTT. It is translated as CASSVDHTEAFF.